Described below is a single T cell receptor (beta chain) sequence and its context. Its recognized antigen is unknown. Base quality data are lacking; no much larger clone is found one base away. This sample was included in a study of OX40 agonist ivuxolimab in advanced cancers. Describing the broader study: Ivuxolimab was a fully human IgG2 agonistic monoclonal antibody targeting the costimulatory receptor OX40 (CD134). Partial responses occurred in three dose-escalation patients, of whom one had hepatocellular carcinoma and two had cutaneous melanoma. The paper reports the monotherapy dose-escalation portion (N = 52 patients) of the phase I ivuxolimab trial. Intravenous ivuxolimab was administered to patients every 2 weeks at six dose levels: 0.01, 0.1, 0.3, 1.5, 3 and 10 mg/kg. Of the roughly 52 dose-escalation patients, hepatocellular carcinoma was present in about 20, melanoma in around 15, renal cell carcinoma in 9 and head and neck cancer in 9. The point of sequencing TCRbeta in the periphery was to test whether ivuxolimab changed TCR sequence diversity and drove clonal T-cell expansion. Prior anti-PD-1, anti-PD-L1 or anti-CTLA-4 therapy was permitted, and approximately 42% of dose-escalation patients had received checkpoint inhibitors. In the dose-escalation cohort, over 65% of patients were male, and the mean age was approximately 60 years, with a range of roughly 20 to 79.

Patients with a history of autoimmune disease or receiving systemic immunosuppression were excluded from the trial. Peripheral blood for TCR sequencing was drawn from every dose cohort at baseline, at cycle 4 day 1 and at cycle 7 day 1. Samples were obtained from an open-label, multicenter, first-in-human phase I dose-escalation trial of ivuxolimab. Adults with locally advanced or metastatic melanoma, renal cell carcinoma, hepatocellular carcinoma or head and neck squamous cell carcinoma were enrolled in the trial. Before TCR sequencing, CD4+ and CD8+ T cells were separately sorted from peripheral blood. Genomic DNA was isolated from the sorted cells so that the TCRbeta CDR3 region could be sequenced. The immunoSEQ Assay was used to sequence the TCRbeta CDR3 regions. TCRdb holds this immuneACCESS table with in-frame rearrangements only. Some clones are missing; in checked studies, unresolved V genes explain under half, and the rest has no known cause. Present in this sample are about 37,000 clones, approximately 82% of which were seen just once. The ten largest clones add up to less than 25% of the sample.

Reading from cysteine to phenylalanine, the CDR3 counts 17 amino acids. The read is trimmed to its CDR3 DNA, 51 bases read in frame from base 1. Unmatched junction bases come to 9, with V trimmed by 3 bases and J by 3 bases. CDR1 and CDR2 (MGHRA, YSYEKL) derive from the germline V gene. Here is what the overall study found, with its caveats: Low levels of normalized T-cell clonal expansion were also seen in some patients who did not respond. After ivuxolimab, more expanded clones were found on average in CD8+ T cells than in CD4+ T cells. Partial responders in the 0.1-3.0 mg/kg groups had among the lowest normalized peripheral clonal expansion, especially among CD8+ T cells. Clonal expansion of both CD4+ and CD8+ blood T cells was observed from baseline to week 6 at doses 0.1 to 3.0 mg/kg. The antigen specificity of the clonally expanded peripheral T cells was not determined.

Source: CD4+ or CD8+ T cells sorted from blood, taken in a trial of the OX40 agonist ivuxolimab. The sequence is built from TRBV4-1 and TRBJ1-4, with TRBD1 identical over 8 junction bases. The sequence was obtained from an adult with an advanced solid tumor such as melanoma, head and neck, liver or kidney cancer. The DNA sequence is TGCGCCAGCAGCCACGAGAGCCAGGGGGCTGCTAATGAAAAACTGTTTTTT. It codes for CASSHESQGAANEKLFF.